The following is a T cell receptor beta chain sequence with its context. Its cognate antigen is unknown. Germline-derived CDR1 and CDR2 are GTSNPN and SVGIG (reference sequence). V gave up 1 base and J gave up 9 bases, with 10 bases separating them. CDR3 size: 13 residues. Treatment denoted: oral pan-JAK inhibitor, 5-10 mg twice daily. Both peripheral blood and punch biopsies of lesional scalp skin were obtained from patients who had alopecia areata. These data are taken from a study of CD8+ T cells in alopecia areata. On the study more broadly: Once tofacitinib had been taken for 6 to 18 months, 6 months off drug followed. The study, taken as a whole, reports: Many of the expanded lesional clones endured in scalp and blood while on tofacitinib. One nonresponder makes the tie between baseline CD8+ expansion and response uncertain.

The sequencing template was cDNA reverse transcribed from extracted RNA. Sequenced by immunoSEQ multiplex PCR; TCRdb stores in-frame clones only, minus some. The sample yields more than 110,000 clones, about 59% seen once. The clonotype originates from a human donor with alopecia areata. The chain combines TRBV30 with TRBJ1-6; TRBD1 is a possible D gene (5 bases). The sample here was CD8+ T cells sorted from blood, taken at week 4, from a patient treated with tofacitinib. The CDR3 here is CAWSDGAGSPLHF. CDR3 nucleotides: TGTGCCTGGAGTGACGGGGCCGGTTCACCCCTCCACTTT. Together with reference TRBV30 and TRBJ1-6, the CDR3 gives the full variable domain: SQTIHQWPATLVQPVGSPLSLECTVEGTSNPNLYWYRQAAGRGLQLLFYSVGIGQISSEVPQNLSASRPQDRQFILSSKKLLLSDSGFYLCAWSDGAGSPLHFGNGTRLTVT.